This section outlines one T cell receptor (beta chain) sequence together with its context. The antigen is not known. These data originate in a study of T cell clonotyping in hematopoietic cell transplantation. The assay was immunoSEQ multiplex PCR, and TCRdb's table has in-frame clones only and misses some. The data hold about 12,000 clones, with about 86% observed a single time. Looked up from germline, CDR1 is SGHRS and CDR2 is YFSETQ. V lost 7 bases, J lost 5 bases, and 18 bases lay in between. CDR3 length equals 14 residues. Study observations and caveats: Recipient TCR diversity dropped after transplant; expanded clonotypes rose from day 30 to 180.

This TCR came from a female patient in her forties who had an allogeneic stem cell transplant from a related donor, so T cells may come from the graft donor. Some clones in this sample may be carry-over from other donors' samples. The chain joins TRBV5-1 to TRBJ1-1, with D possibly matching TRBD1 (5 bases). Sample: PBMCs, taken 100 days after allogeneic stem cell transplant. CDR3: CASFQGQGSTEAFF. For the CDR3, the DNA is TGCGCCAGCTTCCAAGGGCAGGGCTCGACTGAAGCTTTCTTT. Supplemented by reference TRBV5-1 and TRBJ1-1, the full variable domain reads KAGVTQTPRYLIKTRGQQVTLSCSPISGHRSVSWYQQTPGQGLQFLFEYFSETQRNKGNFPGRFSGRQFSNSRSEMNVSTLELGDSALYLCASFQGQGSTEAFFGQGTRLTVV.